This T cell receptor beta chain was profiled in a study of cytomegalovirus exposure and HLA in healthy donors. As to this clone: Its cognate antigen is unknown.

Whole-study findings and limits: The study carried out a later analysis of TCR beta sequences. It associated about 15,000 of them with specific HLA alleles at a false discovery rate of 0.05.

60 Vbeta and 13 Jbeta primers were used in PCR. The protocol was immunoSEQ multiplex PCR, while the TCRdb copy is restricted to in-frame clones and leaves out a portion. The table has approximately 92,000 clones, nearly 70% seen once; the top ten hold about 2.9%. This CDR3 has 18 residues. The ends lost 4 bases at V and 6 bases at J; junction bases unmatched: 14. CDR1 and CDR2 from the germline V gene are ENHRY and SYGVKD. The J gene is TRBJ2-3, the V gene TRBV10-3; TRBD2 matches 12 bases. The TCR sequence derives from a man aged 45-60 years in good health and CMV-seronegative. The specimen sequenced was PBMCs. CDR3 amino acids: CAISGTSGKSSLGDTQYF. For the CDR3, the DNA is TGTGCCATCAGTGGGACTAGCGGGAAATCTTCGCTAGGGGATACGCAGTATTTT.